Shown below are 26 T cell receptor beta chains from a single sample sequenced in a study of blood T cell repertoires in COVID-19. Sequenced by immunoSEQ multiplex PCR; TCRdb stores in-frame clones only, minus some. The sample carries some 530,000 clones, about 88% recorded once. Sequencing was carried out using PBMCs or T cells enriched from blood (not recorded which). These receptors originate from a woman aged 55-69 years who had recovered from COVID-19.

The chain couples TRBV5-6 to TRBJ2-3; 8 bases agree with TRBD1. The V segment lost 3 bases and the J segment 9 bases; nucleotides outside the gene matches: 9. The germline gives CDR1 SGHDT, CDR2 YYEEEE. CDR3 size: 14 residues. The CDR3 bases are TGTGCCAGCAGCTCCGGGACAGGCACTATGACGCAGTATTTT. Its protein is CASSSGTGTMTQYF.

This clone was seen more than once but under ten times. This CDR3 reads CASSFPAGTGGNTIYF. In nucleotides, the CDR3 is TGTGCCAGCAGTTTTCCAGCTGGGACAGGAGGAAACACCATATATTTT. V usage is TRBV28 and J usage is TRBJ1-3; TRBD1 aligns across 8 bases. The J segment lost 4 bases and the V segment lost 3 bases, leaving 8 bases of the junction unmatched. Germline-derived CDR1 and CDR2 are MDHEN and SYDVKM. This CDR3 has 16 residues.

The V call is TRBV27, the J call TRBJ2-7; weak D call: TRBD1 (5 bases). The CDR3 extends over 15 amino acids. Per the germline V gene, CDR1 is MNHEY and CDR2 is SMNVEV (reference sequence). V shed 5 bases and J shed 7 bases, with 21 bases lying between them. In DNA form, the CDR3 reads TGTGCCAGCAGTCTCCACCCCGTGGGGCTTAGGGAGCAGTACGTC. Its protein is CASSLHPVGLREQYV.

V is TRBV10-2 and J is TRBJ1-2; TRBD1 agrees at 10 bases. The CDR3 extends over 12 amino acids. CDR1 and CDR2 from the germline V gene are WSHSY and SAAADI. The J segment lost 6 bases and the V segment lost 6 bases, leaving 1 base of the junction unmatched. DNA of the CDR3: TGCGCCAGCAGAGGACAGGGGGATGGCTACACCTTC. Translation gives CASRGQGDGYTF.

The J gene is TRBJ2-1, the V gene TRBV7-2; TRBD2 agrees at 11 bases. V trimming: 3 bases; J trimming: 3 bases; junction bases outside the gene matches: 4. The CDR3 spans 16 residues. Germline loops: CDR1 SGHTA, CDR2 FQGNSA. CDR3 nucleotide sequence: TGTGCCAGCAGCTTCCTAGCGGGGGGATACTACAATGAGCAGTTCTTC. It specifies CASSFLAGGYYNEQFF. Full variable domain (outside the CDR3, taken from reference TRBV7-2 and TRBJ2-1): GAGVSQSPSNKVTEKGKDVELRCDPISGHTALYWYRQSLGQGLEFLIYFQGNSAPDKSGLPSDRFSAERTGGSVSTLTIQRTQQEDSAVYLCASSFLAGGYYNEQFFGPGTRLTVL.

The V and J genes are TRBV5-5 and TRBJ2-2, with 7 positions matching TRBD1. This CDR3 contains 16 residues. J gave up 5 bases and V 0 bases, and 7 bases lay outside the gene matches. CDR1 and CDR2 (germline): SGHKS, YYEKEE (reference sequence). The CDR3 DNA reads TGTGCCAGCAGCTTGGAGGACAGGTCCGTAACCGGGGAGCTGTTTTTT. It codes for CASSLEDRSVTGELFF.

The gene calls are TRBV5-1 and TRBJ2-4, with 8 bases aligning to TRBD1. Per the germline V gene, CDR1 is SGHRS and CDR2 is YFSETQ. The ends lost 5 bases at V and 0 bases at J; junction bases unmatched: 7. CDR3 size: 16 residues. CDR3 residues: CASRQGELVAKNIQYF. The DNA of the CDR3 is TGCGCCAGCAGACAGGGGGAGTTGGTAGCCAAAAACATTCAGTACTTC. Filled out from reference TRBV5-1 and TRBJ2-4, the complete variable domain reads KAGVTQTPRYLIKTRGQQVTLSCSPISGHRSVSWYQQTPGQGLQFLFEYFSETQRNKGNFPGRFSGRQFSNSRSEMNVSTLELGDSALYLCASRQGELVAKNIQYFGAGTRLSVL.

J is TRBJ2-7 and V is TRBV6-5; the match to TRBD2 covers 7 bases. The germline V gene has CDR1 MNHEY and CDR2 SVGAGI. CDR3 length equals 12 residues. With 7 bases clipped from V and 12 bases from J, the junction kept 12 bases outside the gene matches. CDR3 DNA: TGTGCCAGCACCTCTTGGGGGGGAAGGCGGTACGTC. Its translation is CASTSWGGRRYV.

Of note for this clone: Other DNA variants within this sample encode the same CDR3. The J gene is TRBJ1-1, the V gene TRBV11-3; D might be TRBD1 (6 bases). CDR3 length: 13 residues. V was pared by 5 bases and J by 5 bases, with 12 bases between. Looked up from germline, CDR1 is SGHNT and CDR2 is YENEEA. The CDR3 coding sequence is TGTGCCAGCAGCCCCGGGCAGGGGACTGAAGCTTTCTTT. This translates into CASSPGQGTEAFF.

This chain connects TRBV2 to TRBJ1-5; D gene unclear. V lost 7 bases to trimming and J lost 0 bases, with 7 bases between them. Germline V CDR1 and CDR2: SNHLY, FYNNEI. The CDR3 sequence is 13 residues long. Here the CDR3 DNA reads TGTGCCAGCATGCTAGATAGCAATCAGCCCCAGCATTTT. Translating it yields CASMLDSNQPQHF.

This CDR3 is CASSRGTGSRTDTQYF. The CDR3 DNA reads TGTGCCAGCAGCAGAGGGACAGGGAGTCGCACAGATACGCAGTATTTT. The chain employs TRBV27 and TRBJ2-3; 9 bases line up with TRBD1. V was clipped by 6 bases and J by 1 base; unmatched bases: 8. The germline V gene encodes CDR1 MNHEY and CDR2 SMNVEV (reference sequence). The CDR3 length is 16 residues.

The chain has TRBV4-1 and TRBJ2-3; 8 nucleotides match TRBD1. CDR1 and CDR2 (germline): MGHRA, YSYEKL. The CDR3 length is 16 residues. Germline trimming cut 0 bases from V and 2 bases from J; bases unmatched to any gene: 4. The CDR3 sequence is CASSQDKGQATDTQYF. Written as DNA, the CDR3 is TGCGCCAGCAGCCAAGATAAGGGACAGGCCACAGATACGCAGTATTTT.

Comments on this clone: The identical CDR3 is also encoded by other nucleotide sequences in the sample. The rearrangement links TRBV5-1 to TRBJ2-3, with 8 bases matching TRBD1. The CDR3 runs to 14 residues. Trimming removed 4 bases from V and 1 base from J; junction bases left unmatched: 2. The germline V gene has CDR1 SGHRS and CDR2 YFSETQ. The CDR3 nucleotides are TGCGCCAGCAGCGTGACAGGGGGCACAGATACGCAGTATTTT. It translates to CASSVTGGTDTQYF.

DNA for the CDR3: TGCGCCAGCAGTGAGTCGGGGGGGGCAGATCAGCCCCAGCATTTT. It codes for CASSESGGADQPQHF. The V gene is TRBV10-1, the J gene TRBJ1-5, with TRBD1 as a possible D gene (6 bases). CDR1 is WNHNN and CDR2 is SYGVQD in the germline V gene (reference sequence). Trimming left V 0 bases short and J 5 bases short, with 11 bases between. The CDR3 has 15 residues.

The rearrangement joins TRBV11-2 to TRBJ1-1; no clear D gene. CDR3 length equals 11 residues. The V end was cut by 5 bases, the J end by 10 bases, with 11 bases between. Looked up from germline, CDR1 is SGHAT and CDR2 is FQNNGV. In nucleotides, the CDR3 is TGTGCCAGCAGCCTCGGGGTGGCAGCTTTCTTT. It translates to CASSLGVAAFF.

CDR3 coding DNA: TGCGCCAGCAGCCAAGAAGCCCCAGGACAGGGGGCGGATGGCTACACCTTC. Translation gives CASSQEAPGQGADGYTF. This chain joins TRBV4-1 and TRBJ1-2, with TRBD1 matching over 11 bases. The CDR3 loop spans 17 amino acids. Germline V gene sequence: CDR1 MGHRA, CDR2 YSYEKL. Unmatched junction bases numbered 9, after V lost 0 bases and J lost 6 bases.

The chain links TRBV29-1 to TRBJ1-2; 11 nucleotides line up with TRBD1. The germline gives CDR1 SQVTM, CDR2 ANQGSEA. Unmatched junction bases numbered 4, after V lost 6 bases and J lost 4 bases. The CDR3 covers 13 residues. CDR3 region: CSVDRGLGYGYTF. The CDR3, as DNA: TGCAGCGTGGACAGGGGGCTCGGCTATGGCTACACCTTC.

V and J are TRBV7-2 and TRBJ1-6; 9 bases align to TRBD1. The CDR3 spans 13 residues. The J segment lost 9 bases and the V segment lost 5 bases, leaving 2 bases of the junction unmatched. Germline CDR1 reads SGHTA; CDR2 reads FQGNSA. DNA for the CDR3: TGTGCCAGCAGCCCGGACAGGGGTTCACCCCTCCACTTT. This encodes CASSPDRGSPLHF.

The chain joins TRBV5-1 to TRBJ2-7; TRBD1 matches 8 bases. In germline, CDR1 is SGHRS, CDR2 YFSETQ. J was trimmed by 3 bases and V by 1 base; bases with no gene match: 6. The length of the CDR3 is 15 residues. The CDR3 is CASSLQPGQGYEQYF. The CDR3 DNA sequence: TGCGCCAGCAGCTTGCAACCAGGACAGGGCTACGAGCAGTACTTC.

This sequence joins TRBV29-1 and TRBJ2-5, with TRBD2 as a possible D gene (6 bases). The CDR3 is 14 residues long. The germline V gene encodes CDR1 SQVTM and CDR2 ANQGSEA. Deletions cut 6 bases from V and 1 base from J, with 15 bases between. The CDR3 sequence: CSVGAVGGQETQYF. The DNA of the CDR3 is TGCAGCGTGGGCGCGGTCGGGGGCCAAGAGACCCAGTACTTC.

The chain has TRBV18 and TRBJ2-1, with TRBD2 identical over 7 bases. Trimming cost V 0 bases and J 0 bases; bases outside gene matches: 2. CDR1 KGHSH and CDR2 LQKENI come from the germline V gene. The CDR3 totals 16 residues. CDR3 in DNA: TGTGCCAGCTCACCACCGGGAGGGAGCTCCTACAATGAGCAGTTCTTC. Protein: CASSPPGGSSYNEQFF.

This clone was detected only a few times. The gene calls are TRBV2 and TRBJ2-3; maybe TRBD2 (6 bases). V shed 5 bases and J shed 0 bases, with 15 bases lying between them. CDR3 size: 16 residues. The germline V gene encodes CDR1 SNHLY and CDR2 FYNNEI. The CDR3 nucleotides read TGTGCCAGCAGTTATATACCGGGAGTTAGCACAGATACGCAGTATTTT. Its protein is CASSYIPGVSTDTQYF.

The chain carries TRBV7-2 and TRBJ2-3, with 11 bases lining up with TRBD2. Germline assignment: CDR1 SGHTA and CDR2 FQGNSA. This CDR3 has 17 amino acids. V lost 1 base and J lost 6; bases outside the gene matches: 9. The CDR3 DNA sequence: TGTGCCAGCAGCTTAGGAGGTAGCGGGGGGGGCAGGGATACGCAGTATTTT. This sequence encodes CASSLGGSGGGRDTQYF.

The chain has TRBV7-6 and TRBJ2-3, with D perhaps matching TRBD1 (6 bases). Germline CDR1 is SGHVS and CDR2 is FNYEAQ. The CDR3 runs to 16 residues. Trimming took 2 bases from V and 0 from J, leaving 12 bases between them. The CDR3, as DNA: TGTGCCAGCAGCTTATTAGGGGGAGCTAGCACAGATACGCAGTATTTT. It encodes CASSLLGGASTDTQYF.

The chain carries TRBV4-1 and TRBJ1-5; D call uncertain. Germline V gene data show CDR1 as MGHRA and CDR2 as YSYEKL. The CDR3 has 13 amino acids. The V gene lost 2 bases and the J gene lost 5 bases, with 7 bases spanning the gap. The CDR3 here is CASSQNKYQPQHF. The CDR3 nucleotides read TGCGCCAGCAGCCAAAACAAGTATCAGCCCCAGCATTTT.

The genes are TRBV7-2 and TRBJ2-1; D is uncertain. From germline, CDR1 is SGHTA and CDR2 FQGNSA. This CDR3 has 12 amino acids. V gave up 3 bases and J gave up 4 bases, with 4 bases separating them. CDR3 in amino acids: CASSFEYNEQFF. The CDR3 DNA sequence: TGTGCCAGCAGCTTTGAGTACAATGAGCAGTTCTTC.